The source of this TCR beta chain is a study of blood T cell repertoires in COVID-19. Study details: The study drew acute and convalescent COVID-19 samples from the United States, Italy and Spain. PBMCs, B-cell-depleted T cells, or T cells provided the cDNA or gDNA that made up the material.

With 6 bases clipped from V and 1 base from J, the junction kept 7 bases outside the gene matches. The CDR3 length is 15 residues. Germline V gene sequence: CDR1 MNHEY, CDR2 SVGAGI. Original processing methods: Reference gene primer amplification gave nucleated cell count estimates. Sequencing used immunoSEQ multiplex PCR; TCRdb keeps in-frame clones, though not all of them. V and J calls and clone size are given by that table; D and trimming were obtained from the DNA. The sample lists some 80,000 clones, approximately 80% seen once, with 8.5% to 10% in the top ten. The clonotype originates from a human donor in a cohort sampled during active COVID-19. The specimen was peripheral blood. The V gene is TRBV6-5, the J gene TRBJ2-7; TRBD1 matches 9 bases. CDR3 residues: CASSLTGGLSYEQYF. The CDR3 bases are TGTGCCAGCAGCCTTACAGGGGGCCTATCCTACGAGCAGTACTTC.